This T cell receptor (beta chain) was found in a study of blood T cells in healthy people across ages. Per germline, CDR1 DFQATT and CDR2 SNEGSKA (reference sequence). The CDR3 covers 13 residues. Worth noting for this clonotype: At one end, the junction sequence differs from germline, possibly due to a read error.

The donors, aged roughly 6 to 90, were healthy Caucasians from Russia. About 10 milliliters of peripheral blood were drawn from each donor into EDTA-treated tubes. Using a J-beta primer mix together with a sample-barcoded 5' primer, a second PCR was run for roughly 7 to 12 cycles. TCRdb processed the 5' RACE reads anew with MiXCR; each CDR3 protein has one entry. The table lists under 1,100,000 distinct CDR3 sequences, about 23% of them singletons. These sequences were also reported in another study, on T cells of mothers and their children. That report adds: Mothers yielded over 8.5 million CDR3 reads, children about 3 million each.

The TCR originated in a girl aged 2-10 years in good health. The J gene is TRBJ2-1, the V gene TRBV20-1; TRBD2 agrees at 10 bases. Specimen: blood. DNA for the CDR3: TGCAGTGCTAGAGATAATTTCCTAGCGGGGGTTGTTTTC. Translated, it gives CSARDNFLAGVVF.